This T cell receptor (beta chain) is from a study of blood T cell repertoires in COVID-19. The CDR3 runs 16 residues. The V end was cut by 2 bases, the J end by 4 bases, with 17 bases between. Germline V gives CDR1 MNHNS, CDR2 SASEGT. Measured with immunoSEQ multiplex PCR; TCRdb has only the in-frame clones, and not every one. The sample consists of fewer than 200,000 clones, 84% of them appearing once. The clonotype comes from a woman younger than 45 who had been exposed to COVID-19. The rearrangement uses TRBV6-1 and TRBJ1-2, with TRBD1 as a possible D gene (6 bases). The sequencing sample was made of PBMCs or T cells enriched from blood (not recorded which). The chain's CDR3 is CASSEWGQLSFYGYTF. In DNA form, the CDR3 reads TGTGCCAGCAGTGAATGGGGGCAGTTATCCTTCTATGGCTACACCTTC.